This is a list of T cell receptor beta chains from one sample in a study of CD8 T cells in Susac syndrome. TCRdb ran MiXCR on the immunoSEQ multiplex PCR reads and lists one entry per CDR3 protein. Of about 140,000 distinct CDR3 sequences listed, 95% are singletons. The sequenced material came from CD4+ T cells from PBMCs. Source of these receptors: a human donor with multiple sclerosis. Each CDR3 is given with its conserved first and last residue. The order of the fields is CDR3 length, J gene, V gene, clone size, D gene, CDR3 DNA, CDR3 protein. The D gene is left open where the match is weak. Rows may omit the clone size; those that give it use once, few, many or a size class.

17,TRBJ2-7,TRBV30,NA,TRBD1,TGTGCCTGGAGGATGGGAACCGGGACAGGTTTTTCCTACGAGCAGTACTTC,CAWRMGTGTGFSYEQYF
14,TRBJ2-5,TRBV28,NA,NA,TGTGCCAGCAGTCTTAACGGAGCCCAAGAGACCCAGTACTTC,CASSLNGAQETQYF
16,TRBJ2-7,TRBV2,NA,NA,TGTGCCAGCAGTGGACGAACAGGCATCCCCACCTACGAGCAGTACTTC,CASSGRTGIPTYEQYF
14,TRBJ2-1,TRBV5-1,NA,TRBD2,TGCGCCAGCAGCCCACGGGGGAGGGACAATGAGCAGTTCTTC,CASSPRGRDNEQFF
11,TRBJ1-6,TRBV9,once,TRBD1,TGTGCCAGCGGGACAGGGGGACGGGTCCACTTT,CASGTGGRVHF
12,TRBJ1-2,TRBV6-5,once,NA,TGTGCCAGCAGTTGGAGAGGAGGTGGCTACACCTTC,CASSWRGGGYTF
17,TRBJ1-3,TRBV12-3/TRBV12-4,NA,TRBD1,TGTGCCAGCAGCCGCTGGACAGGGGGCTTGGACGGAAACACCATATATTTT,CASSRWTGGLDGNTIYF
13,TRBJ1-6,TRBV20-1,NA,NA,TGCAGTGCTAGTTACAGGGAGGGTTCACCCCTCCACTTT,CSASYREGSPLHF
16,TRBJ2-3,TRBV7-2,NA,TRBD2,TGTGCCAGCAGCTTAGCCCCTAGCGGGGGAACAGATACGCAGTATTTT,CASSLAPSGGTDTQYF
13,TRBJ2-5,TRBV29-1,few,NA,TGCAGCGTCGAGATTATTACTGGAGAGACCCAGTACTTT,CSVEIITGETQYF
14,TRBJ2-5,TRBV20-1,NA,TRBD1,TGCAGTGCTAGCCCCAGGGACAGAGAAGAGACCCAGTACTTC,CSASPRDREETQYF
15,TRBJ2-3,TRBV2,NA,NA,TGTGCCAGCGGTAGCCCGGCTACGGGCTTGTATACGCAGTATTTT,CASGSPATGLYTQYF
16,TRBJ2-3,TRBV14,NA,TRBD1,TGTGCCAGCAGCCTACAGGGGACCTCTGACACAGATACGCAGTATTTT,CASSLQGTSDTDTQYF
13,TRBJ1-6,TRBV28,NA,NA,TGTGCCAGCAGGGAGCTCACTAATTCACCCCTCCACTTT,CASRELTNSPLHF
16,TRBJ2-7,TRBV15,NA,NA,TGTGCCACCAGCAGAGATCTCCGTGGCTTCAACTACGAGCAGTACTTC,CATSRDLRGFNYEQYF
16,TRBJ2-7,TRBV30,NA,TRBD1,TGTGCCTGGAGTTTGACAGACAGGGGTAGCTCCTACGAGCAGTACTTC,CAWSLTDRGSSYEQYF
15,TRBJ1-4,TRBV18,NA,NA,TGTGCCAGCTCACAAAAGACAGCAACTAATGAAAAACTGTTTTTT,CASSQKTATNEKLFF
13,TRBJ1-2,TRBV27,NA,NA,TGTGCCAGCAGTCGCAGGGAAACCAATGGCTACACCTTC,CASSRRETNGYTF
15,TRBJ1-5,TRBV19,NA,TRBD1,TGTGCCAGTAGGAGATCGGGACAGGGCACGCGGCCCCAGCATTTT,CASRRSGQGTRPQHF
13,TRBJ2-1,TRBV29-1,NA,TRBD1,TGCAGCGTTGCGGGACAGGCCATAGGGGAGCAGTTCTTC,CSVAGQAIGEQFF